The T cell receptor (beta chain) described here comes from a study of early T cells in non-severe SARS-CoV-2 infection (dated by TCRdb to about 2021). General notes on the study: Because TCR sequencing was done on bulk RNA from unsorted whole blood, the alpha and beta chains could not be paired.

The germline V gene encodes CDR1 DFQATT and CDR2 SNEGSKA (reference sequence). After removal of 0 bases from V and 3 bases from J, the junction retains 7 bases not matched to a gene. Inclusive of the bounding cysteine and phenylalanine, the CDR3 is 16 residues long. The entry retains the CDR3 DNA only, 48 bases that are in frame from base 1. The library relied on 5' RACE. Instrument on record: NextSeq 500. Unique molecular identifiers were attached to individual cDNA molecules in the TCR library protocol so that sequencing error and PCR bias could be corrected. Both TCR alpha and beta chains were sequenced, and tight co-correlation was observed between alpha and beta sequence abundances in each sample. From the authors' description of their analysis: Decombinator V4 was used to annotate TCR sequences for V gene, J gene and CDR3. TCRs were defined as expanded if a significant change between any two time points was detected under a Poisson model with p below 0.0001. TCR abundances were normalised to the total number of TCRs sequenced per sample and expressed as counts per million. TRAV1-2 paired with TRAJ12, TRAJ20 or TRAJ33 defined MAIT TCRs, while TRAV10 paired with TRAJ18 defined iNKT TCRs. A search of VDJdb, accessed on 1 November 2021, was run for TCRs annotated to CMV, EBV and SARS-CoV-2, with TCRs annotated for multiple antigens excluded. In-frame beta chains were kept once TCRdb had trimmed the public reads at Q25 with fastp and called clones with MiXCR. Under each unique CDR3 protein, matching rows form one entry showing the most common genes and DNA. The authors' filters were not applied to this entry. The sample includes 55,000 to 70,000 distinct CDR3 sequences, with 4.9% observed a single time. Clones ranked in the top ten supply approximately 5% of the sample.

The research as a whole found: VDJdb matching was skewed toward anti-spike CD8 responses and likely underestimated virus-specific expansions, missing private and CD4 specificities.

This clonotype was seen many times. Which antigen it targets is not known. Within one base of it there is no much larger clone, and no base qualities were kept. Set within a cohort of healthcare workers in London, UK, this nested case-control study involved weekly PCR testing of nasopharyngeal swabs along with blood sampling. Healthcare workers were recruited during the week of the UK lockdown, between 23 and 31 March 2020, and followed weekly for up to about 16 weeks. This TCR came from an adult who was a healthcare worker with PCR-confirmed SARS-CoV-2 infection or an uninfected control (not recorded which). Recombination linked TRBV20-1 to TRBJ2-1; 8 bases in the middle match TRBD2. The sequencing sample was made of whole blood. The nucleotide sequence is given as TGCAGTGCTAGAGATCTTAGCGGGGTCAACTACAATGAGCAGTTCTTC. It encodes CSARDLSGVNYNEQFF.